These 6 T cell receptor beta chains came from one sample sequenced in a study of shared clonotypes between healthy human individuals. Sequencing used immunoSEQ multiplex PCR; TCRdb keeps in-frame clones, though not all of them. Of hundreds of thousands of clones in the sample, around 67% were seen once. Sequencing used memory CD4+ T cells sorted from blood. Subset described: CD45RA-negative fraction. These receptors all stem from a woman in her twenties or thirties in good health.

The V call is TRBV18, the J call TRBJ2-7; 9 nucleotides agree with TRBD1. This CDR3 has 14 residues. Germline loops: CDR1 KGHSH, CDR2 LQKENI. J lost 0 bases, V lost 4 bases, and 1 base had no gene match. In nucleotides, the CDR3 is TGTGCCAGCTCACTGGACAGGGGCTCCTACGAGCAGTACTTC. The encoded protein is CASSLDRGSYEQYF.

The chain combines TRBV6-5 with TRBJ2-7, with D maybe TRBD1 (6 bases). Trimming took off 7 bases at V and 2 bases at J, with 18 bases between the two ends. The V gene's germline CDR1 is MNHEY and CDR2 SVGAGI. The CDR3 runs to 15 residues. CDR3 nucleotides: TGTGCCAGCACTAGAGGGGGAACAGGAACCTACGAGCAGTACTTC. Protein product: CASTRGGTGTYEQYF.

The chain has TRBV5-4 and TRBJ2-1, with 7 bases lining up with TRBD2. The CDR3 totals 14 residues. Germline V CDR1 and CDR2: SGHNT, YYREEE (reference sequence). J lost 4 bases, V lost 3 bases, and 4 bases had no gene match. This chain's CDR3 is CASSSGTNYNEQFF. In DNA form, the CDR3 reads TGTGCCAGCAGCTCCGGGACTAATTACAATGAGCAGTTCTTC.

The chain's CDR3 is CASSPEPQLQETQYF. The CDR3 nucleotides read TGCGCCAGCAGCCCTGAACCTCAGCTCCAAGAGACCCAGTACTTC. The chain joins TRBV5-1 to TRBJ2-5; D unresolved. Trimming took 4 bases from V and 1 from J, leaving 14 bases between them. The CDR3 totals 15 residues. Germline values: CDR1 SGHRS, CDR2 YFSETQ.

The rearrangement links TRBV2 to TRBJ2-1; no clear D. Trimming took 7 bases from V and 2 from J, leaving 3 bases between them. Germline-derived CDR1 and CDR2 are SNHLY and FYNNEI. This CDR3 is built from 11 residues. The CDR3 spells CASTPYNEQFF. Here the CDR3 DNA reads TGTGCCAGCACTCCCTACAATGAGCAGTTCTTC.

CDR3: CASSYLPGQNQPQHF. CDR3 sequence (DNA): TGTGCCAGCAGTTATCTTCCAGGGCAAAATCAGCCCCAGCATTTT. The J gene is TRBJ1-5, the V gene TRBV6-5, with D perhaps matching TRBD1 (5 bases). This CDR3 is 15 amino acids long. V was shortened by 3 bases and J by 4 bases, with 13 bases between the two germline ends. CDR1 is MNHEY and CDR2 is SVGAGI in the germline V gene.